The 3 T cell receptor beta chains listed next were all sequenced from one sample in a study of molecular identifiers for immune sequencing clone quantification. TCRdb called the PCR reads again in MiXCR, with one record for every CDR3 protein. The repertoire consists of more than 300,000 distinct CDR3 sequences, with about a fifth occurring once and the leading ten covering approximately 0.8%. The sequencing input was naive CD8+ T cells from blood, with Jurkat cell RNA spiked in. Subset of the sample: FACS-sorted CD8+CD4-CCR7+CD45RA+ naive T cells. These receptor sequences come from a human donor in good health. Some libraries in this study had Jurkat cell RNA spiked in.

Details on this clonotype: A much larger clone differs from this one at a single base, so this may be a read error. V and J are TRBV6-6 and TRBJ2-5; D call uncertain. CDR1 and CDR2 from the germline V gene are MNHNY and SVGAGI (reference sequence). The CDR3 is 14 amino acids. The CDR3 loop reads CASSYSTNQGTQYF. CDR3 nucleotides: TGTGCCAGCAGTTACTCGACAAACCAAGGGACCCAGTACTTC.

The table lists this clonotype with a few counts. J is TRBJ2-1 and V is TRBV12-3 or TRBV12-4; D is ambiguous. Trimming shortened V by 5 bases and J by 9 bases, and 17 bases separated the two germline ends. This CDR3 region has 14 residues. CDR3 in DNA: TGTGCCAGCAGTCCTCCAAGTCTGGCTAGTGAGCAGTTCTTC. Translating gives CASSPPSLASEQFF.

Many counts were recorded for this clonotype. The chain combines TRBV29-1 with TRBJ2-7, with D perhaps matching TRBD2 (6 bases). This CDR3 is built from 13 residues. V lost 4 bases and J lost 4, with 14 bases in between. Per the germline V gene, CDR1 is SQVTM and CDR2 is ANQGSEA. The CDR3 loop reads CSVAVPGGYEQYF. CDR3 nucleotides: TGCAGCGTTGCAGTTCCTGGGGGGTACGAGCAGTACTTC.